Reported below is one T cell receptor (beta chain). The data belong to a study of memory CD4+ T cells and cytomegalovirus serostatus. Single viable CD3+CD4+CD8-CD45RO+ cells were sorted as the memory CD4+ T cells. Donors' CMV status reflects serum IgG against pp150, pp28, p38, p52. Germline V lookup: CDR1 LNHNV, CDR2 YYDKDF (reference sequence). V lost 4 bases and J lost 5; bases outside the gene matches: 8. CDR3 length equals 15 residues. TCRdb's table, derived via immunoSEQ multiplex PCR, lists solely in-frame clones and lacks some. The table has about 52,000 clones, around 83% seen once. This sequence joins TRBV15 and TRBJ2-5; 9 bases are a match to TRBD2. Specimen: memory CD4+ T cells from blood. This clonotype originated in an adult in good health and CMV-seropositive. CDR3 DNA: TGTGCCACCAGCAAAAGAGCGGGAGGAATGGAGACCCAGTACTTC. This encodes CATSKRAGGMETQYF.